This T cell receptor (beta chain) was obtained from a study of blood T cell repertoires in COVID-19. Germline loops: CDR1 LGHNA, CDR2 YSLEER. V dropped 2 bases and J dropped 12; count of bases not matched to a gene: 13. The CDR3 length is 14 residues. Measured with immunoSEQ multiplex PCR; TCRdb has only the in-frame clones, and not every one. Counted here are about 78,000 clones, approximately 80% occurring once; the ten biggest clones make up approximately 5.8%. This receptor was taken from a man in his 60s with active or convalescent COVID-19. Material for sequencing was peripheral blood. The chain couples TRBV4-3 to TRBJ2-7; 7 bases match TRBD1. DNA of the CDR3: TGCGCCAGCAGCCAAACCCGGGACAGCTACAGGCGGTACTTC. It codes for CASSQTRDSYRRYF.